Below are 26 T cell receptor beta chains sequenced from a single sample in a study of cytomegalovirus exposure and HLA in healthy donors. PCR involved 60 Vbeta and 13 Jbeta primers. Sequencing used immunoSEQ multiplex PCR; TCRdb keeps in-frame clones, though not all of them. The top ten clones hold 2.9% of a sample with 150,000 to 200,000 clones, 78% of them seen once. Material for sequencing was PBMCs. Receptors originate from a female donor in good health and CMV-seronegative.

The J gene is TRBJ1-2, the V gene TRBV19; 9 positions agree with TRBD1. The germline CDR1 and CDR2 sequences are LNHDA and SQIVND (reference sequence). CDR3 length: 15 residues. J was trimmed by 4 bases and V by 3 bases; bases with no gene match: 6. The CDR3 loop is CASSMRTGDIYGYTF. The DNA of the CDR3 is TGTGCCAGTAGTATGAGGACAGGGGATATCTATGGCTACACCTTC.

V usage is TRBV6-5 and J usage is TRBJ1-3; no reliable D call. Germline V gene sequence: CDR1 MNHEY, CDR2 SVGAGI. The V end was cut by 3 bases, the J end by 4 bases, with 7 bases between. This CDR3 is 13 amino acids long. The CDR3 reads CASSYSLGNTIYF. The CDR3 bases are TGTGCCAGCAGTTATAGTTTGGGAAACACCATATATTTT.

This chain links TRBV30 with TRBJ2-7; 8 bases align to TRBD1. The CDR3 sequence is 13 residues long. J was trimmed by 6 bases and V by 3 bases; bases with no gene match: 7. Germline V gives CDR1 GTSNPN, CDR2 SVGIG (reference sequence). CDR3 DNA sequence: TGTGCCTGGAGCGAAGACAGGGGCTCCGAGCAGTACTTC. Protein product: CAWSEDRGSEQYF.

The count of this clone is one. The chain couples TRBV7-8 to TRBJ2-7; TRBD2 aligns across 8 bases. CDR1 is SGHVS, CDR2 FQNEAQ, per germline. J gave up 2 bases and V 5 bases, and 11 bases lay outside the gene matches. The CDR3 runs 16 residues. The CDR3 nucleotides are TGTGCCAGCAGCCCCGCCTGGCGGGGGGTTACCTACGAGCAGTACTTC. Translating gives CASSPAWRGVTYEQYF.

In DNA, the CDR3 is TGTGCCATCAGCATAAACCCCGGGACAACTAATGAAAAACTGTTTTTT. Protein: CAISINPGTTNEKLFF. The chain combines TRBV10-3 with TRBJ1-4; D gene ambiguous. Germline V gives CDR1 ENHRY, CDR2 SYGVKD. The length of the CDR3 is 16 residues. V was pared by 6 bases and J by 0 bases, with 14 bases between.

The rearrangement links TRBV5-1 to TRBJ1-2; perhaps TRBD1 as D (6 bases). This CDR3 comprises 14 residues. V dropped 1 base and J dropped 4 bases, with 11 bases sitting between them. Germline V gene sequence: CDR1 SGHRS, CDR2 YFSETQ. In nucleotides, the CDR3 is TGCGCCAGCAGCTTGCGGCAGGGGAGCTATGGCTACACCTTC. Protein product: CASSLRQGSYGYTF.

Worth noting for this clone: One end of the junction does not line up with germline, which may come from a read error. The chain links TRBV30 to TRBJ1-4, with D tentatively TRBD1 (5 bases). This CDR3 is 14 amino acids long. The germline V gene has CDR1 GTSNPN and CDR2 SVGIG (reference sequence). CDR3 nucleotides: TGTGCCTGGAGTTCTCCGACAGAACCTTTAAAAATGTTTTTT. Its translation: CAWSSPTEPLKMFF.

This rearrangement joins TRBV28 to TRBJ2-2; weak D call: TRBD2 (6 bases). Deletions cut 4 bases from V and 4 bases from J, with 13 bases between. This CDR3 region has 15 residues. The germline CDR1 and CDR2 sequences are MDHEN and SYDVKM. The chain's CDR3 is CASSSQEGATGELFF. CDR3 DNA sequence: TGTGCCAGCAGTTCCCAGGAGGGAGCCACCGGGGAGCTGTTTTTT.

V and J are TRBV2 and TRBJ2-3, with unresolved D. The CDR3 runs to 10 residues. Germline-derived CDR1 and CDR2 are SNHLY and FYNNEI. With 3 bases removed from V and 7 bases from J, the gap between germline ends came to 2 bases. CDR3 sequence: CASSDYTQYF. DNA of the CDR3: TGTGCCAGCAGTGACTATACGCAGTATTTT. The full variable domain, rest sourced from reference TRBV2 and TRBJ2-3, is EPEVTQTPSHQVTQMGQEVILRCVPISNHLYFYWYRQILGQKVEFLVSFYNNEISEKSEIFDDQFSVERPDGSNFTLKIRSTKLEDSAMYFCASSDYTQYFGPGTRLTVL.

V is TRBV21-1 and J is TRBJ2-2; the DNA was not compared with TRBD1, the D call given in the table. TRBV21-1 is noted as a pseudogene. The CDR3 runs to 18 residues. The CDR3 DNA reads as TGTGCCAGCAGCACTACCGGGACAGCCAAAGCGAACACCGGGGAGCTGTTTTTT. It translates to CASSTTGTAKANTGELFF.

CDR3 DNA: TGTGCCAGCGGATTAGCGGGAGGGAAGACAGATACGCAGTATTTT. Translating gives CASGLAGGKTDTQYF. The chain combines TRBV25-1 with TRBJ2-3; 11 nucleotides agree with TRBD2. After removal of 8 bases from V and 3 bases from J, the junction contained 7 bases not matched to a gene. Germline values: CDR1 MGHDK, CDR2 SYGVNS. The CDR3 is made up of 15 amino acids.

This clone was seen more than once but under ten times. This chain links TRBV29-1 with TRBJ2-1, with 7 bases matching TRBD2. After removal of 6 bases from V and 2 bases from J, the junction contained 10 bases not matched to a gene. CDR1 and CDR2 from the germline V gene are SQVTM and ANQGSEA. CDR3 length: 15 residues. CDR3 residues: CSVPLGEGTYNEQFF. The CDR3 DNA sequence: TGCAGCGTCCCCCTCGGGGAGGGGACCTACAATGAGCAGTTCTTC.

V gene TRBV6-5 combines with J gene TRBJ2-7; 9 nucleotides agree with TRBD2. Per the germline V gene, CDR1 is MNHEY and CDR2 is SVGAGI. Germline trimming cut 4 bases from V and 4 bases from J; bases unmatched to any gene: 11. This CDR3 region has 16 residues. The chain's CDR3 is CASSFAGGQGVYEQYF. The CDR3 DNA is TGTGCCAGCAGTTTCGCGGGAGGGCAGGGGGTGTACGAGCAGTACTTC.

The chain carries TRBV18 and TRBJ1-1; 7 nucleotides agree with TRBD1. The ends lost 3 bases at V and 1 base at J; junction bases unmatched: 8. The germline V gene encodes CDR1 KGHSH and CDR2 LQKENI. The CDR3 loop spans 16 amino acids. This chain's CDR3 is CASSPPGGYRNTEAFF. CDR3 bases: TGTGCCAGCTCACCCCCAGGGGGATATAGGAACACTGAAGCTTTCTTT.

This chain joins TRBV12-5 and TRBJ1-5; 10 nucleotides match TRBD1. The junction had 2 bases not matched to a gene; V was cut back by 6 bases and J by 6 bases. CDR3 length: 13 residues. The germline V gene has CDR1 LGHNT and CDR2 FRNRAP. As DNA, the CDR3 is TGTGCTAGTGGCGGGACAGGGGCTCAGCCCCAGCATTTT. It yields the protein CASGGTGAQPQHF.

This chain joins TRBV5-5 and TRBJ2-2, with 10 bases aligning to TRBD2. Germline assignment: CDR1 SGHKS and CDR2 YYEKEE (reference sequence). V dropped 0 bases and J dropped 7; count of bases not matched to a gene: 12. This CDR3 comprises 18 residues. The CDR3, as DNA: TGTGCCAGCAGCTTGGCCCCCACAGCGGGGGGGCCGGGCGGGGAGCTGTTTTTT. Translating it yields CASSLAPTAGGPGGELFF.

Only a few counts were recorded for this clone. The chain combines TRBV21-1 with TRBJ2-5; the DNA was not compared with TRBD2, the D call given in the table. TRBV21-1 is shown as a pseudogene. The CDR3 loop spans 16 amino acids. This chain's CDR3 is CASSKALAGGKETQYF. CDR3 DNA: TGTGCCAGCAGCAAAGCACTAGCGGGGGGGAAAGAGACCCAGTACTTC.

The chain carries TRBV27 and TRBJ1-6; TRBD1 agrees at 7 bases. V was pared by 4 bases and J by 10 bases, with 10 bases of the junction left unmatched. This CDR3 has 15 residues. CDR1 is MNHEY and CDR2 is SMNVEV in the germline V gene (reference sequence). CDR3 bases: TGTGCCAGCAGTTCCCCCGACAGGGTGGGCTCACCCCTCCACTTT. It yields the protein CASSSPDRVGSPLHF.

The rearrangement links TRBV7-2 to TRBJ1-2; D is perhaps TRBD1 (5 bases). Trimming pared 6 bases from V and 5 bases from J, leaving 22 bases between. Looked up from germline, CDR1 is SGHTA and CDR2 is FQGNSA. This CDR3 has 16 residues. In DNA, the CDR3 is TGTGCCAGCAGTCCAAGGAAGGGGCACCTTGGATATGGCTACACCTTC. Translation gives CASSPRKGHLGYGYTF.

The V call is TRBV9, the J call TRBJ1-2, with TRBD1 as a possible D gene (6 bases). The CDR3 is made up of 14 amino acids. Trimming left V 4 bases short and J 1 base short, with 11 bases between. Germline loops: CDR1 SGDLS, CDR2 YYNGEE. Here the CDR3 reads CASSPTGNNYGYTF. The CDR3 DNA sequence: TGTGCCAGCAGCCCAACAGGGAATAACTATGGCTACACCTTC.

This chain joins TRBV27 and TRBJ2-1; 8 bases are a match to TRBD2. Germline CDR1 is MNHEY and CDR2 is SMNVEV (reference sequence). The length of the CDR3 is 19 residues. J lost 0 bases, V lost 7 bases, and 17 bases had no gene match. CDR3 sequence reads: CASTPGLASIRSSYNEQFF. The CDR3 DNA reads TGTGCCAGCACCCCCGGACTAGCTTCGATTAGGAGCTCCTACAATGAGCAGTTCTTC.

This chain uses TRBV6-5 with TRBJ1-1; D call uncertain. The V gene's germline CDR1 is MNHEY and CDR2 SVGAGI. This CDR3 has 14 residues. The V end lost 0 bases, the J end lost 1 base, and 6 bases lay between the germline ends. The CDR3 loop is CASSYSGENTEAFF. The CDR3 DNA sequence: TGTGCCAGCAGTTACTCGGGAGAGAACACTGAAGCTTTCTTT.

The V gene is TRBV5-1, the J gene TRBJ2-2; 10 bases are shared with TRBD2. The germline CDR1 and CDR2 sequences are SGHRS and YFSETQ. V shed 6 bases and J 4 bases; nucleotides not matched to a gene: 3. The CDR3 spans 14 residues. The CDR3 region is CASTGTSVTGELFF. The DNA of the CDR3 is TGCGCCAGCACCGGGACTAGCGTCACCGGGGAGCTGTTTTTT.

This clone was counted a few times. The chain joins TRBV28 to TRBJ1-2, with 7 bases lining up with TRBD1. The V and J ends lost 5 bases and 6 bases, in that order; junction bases with no gene match: 6. The CDR3 runs to 13 residues. Germline CDR1 MDHEN, CDR2 SYDVKM. The CDR3 reads CASSGDRAHGYTF. The DNA of the CDR3 is TGTGCCAGCAGTGGAGACAGGGCCCATGGCTACACCTTC.

The chain carries TRBV27 and TRBJ1-1; D might be TRBD1 (6 bases). Germline V gene data show CDR1 as MNHEY and CDR2 as SMNVEV (reference sequence). The V gene lost 6 bases and the J gene lost 1 base, with 9 bases spanning the gap. This CDR3 is built from 13 residues. CDR3 DNA sequence: TGTGCCAGCAGGAAGACAGGGAACACTGAAGCTTTCTTT. Protein: CASRKTGNTEAFF.

This chain uses TRBV27 with TRBJ2-1; TRBD2 might be the D (5 bases). Germline CDR1 is MNHEY and CDR2 is SMNVEV (reference sequence). The CDR3 spans 16 residues. V gave up 5 bases and J gave up 5 bases, with 19 bases separating them. CDR3 nucleotides: TGTGCCAGCAGTATTGGCCGGATGGCGGGCAACAATGAGCAGTTCTTC. It specifies CASSIGRMAGNNEQFF.